A selection of T cell receptor beta chains follows, all from one sample in a study of blood T cell repertoires in COVID-19. Sequenced by immunoSEQ multiplex PCR; TCRdb stores in-frame clones only, minus some. The sample holds roughly 200,000 clones, more than 75% seen once. The sample consisted of peripheral blood. Every receptor here comes from a woman between 50 and 59 years old with active or convalescent COVID-19. The CDR3 runs from the conserved cysteine through the conserved F or W. The order of the fields is D gene, clone size, V gene, J gene, CDR3 DNA, CDR3 protein. D genes are given only for firm matches. The size of a clone is reported for some rows only, either as once, few or many, or as a class for expanded clones.

D gene: TRBD1
clone size: NA
V gene: TRBV7-2
J gene: TRBJ2-7
CDR3 DNA: TGTGCCAGCAGCTTTCCCGGGACAGGGGGCGGAGAGCAGTACTTC
CDR3 protein: CASSFPGTGGGEQYF

D gene: TRBD1
clone size: once
V gene: TRBV7-9
J gene: TRBJ2-7
CDR3 DNA: TGTGCCAGCAGCCCCCGGGACAGGGCATATGGCGAGCAGTACTTC
CDR3 protein: CASSPRDRAYGEQYF

D gene: NA
clone size: NA
V gene: TRBV2
J gene: TRBJ2-2
CDR3 DNA: TGTGCCAGCAGTGGGCAAACAATGAACACCGGGGAGCTGTTTTTT
CDR3 protein: CASSGQTMNTGELFF

D gene: NA
clone size: medium-sized
V gene: TRBV28
J gene: TRBJ1-1
CDR3 DNA: TGTGCCAGCAGTGCCGGGAACACTGAAGCTTTCTTT
CDR3 protein: CASSAGNTEAFF

D gene: NA
clone size: few
V gene: TRBV18
J gene: TRBJ2-3
CDR3 DNA: TGTGCCAGCTCACGGCTGAGCACAGATACGCAGTATTTT
CDR3 protein: CASSRLSTDTQYF

D gene: TRBD1
clone size: NA
V gene: TRBV7-2
J gene: TRBJ2-2
CDR3 DNA: TGTGCCAGCAGCCCTCAGACAGGGGCCGTGGGGACCGGGGAGCTGTTTTTT
CDR3 protein: CASSPQTGAVGTGELFF

D gene: NA
clone size: few
V gene: TRBV6-5
J gene: TRBJ2-3
CDR3 DNA: TGTGCCAGCTCTGCCGGGGAGGATACGCAGTATTTT
CDR3 protein: CASSAGEDTQYF

D gene: NA
clone size: NA
V gene: TRBV7-3
J gene: TRBJ1-1
CDR3 DNA: TGTGCCAGCAGTCCGTCCGGGACTACTGAAGCTTTCTTT
CDR3 protein: CASSPSGTTEAFF

D gene: TRBD1
clone size: NA
V gene: TRBV5-1
J gene: TRBJ1-2
CDR3 DNA: TGCGCCAGCAGCTTGGGGACAGGGGAAAACTATGGCTACACCTTC
CDR3 protein: CASSLGTGENYGYTF

D gene: TRBD1
clone size: NA
V gene: TRBV9
J gene: TRBJ2-1
CDR3 DNA: TGTGCCAGCAGCGCTGTCAGGGGGCTCTCCTACAATGAGCAGTTCTTC
CDR3 protein: CASSAVRGLSYNEQFF

D gene: NA
clone size: NA
V gene: TRBV19
J gene: TRBJ1-4
CDR3 DNA: TGTGCCAGTAGTATAGGATGGGAGAAACTGTTTTTT
CDR3 protein: CASSIGWEKLFF

D gene: NA
clone size: many
V gene: TRBV15
J gene: TRBJ2-1
CDR3 DNA: TGTGCCACCAGCAGAGATCACGGGGGGCCCTACAATGAGCAGTTCTTC
CDR3 protein: CATSRDHGGPYNEQFF

D gene: TRBD1
clone size: NA
V gene: TRBV5-8
J gene: TRBJ1-5
CDR3 DNA: TGTGCCAGCAGCAAGGGACAGCCTAGCAATCAGCCCCAGCATTTT
CDR3 protein: CASSKGQPSNQPQHF

D gene: TRBD1
clone size: NA
V gene: TRBV24-1
J gene: TRBJ1-2
CDR3 DNA: TGTGCCACCAGTGATTTTGGGGTCGGGGACAGGGAAGGATGGGACGGGAGGGTCTCCTATGGCTACACCTTC
CDR3 protein: CATSDFGVGDREGWDGRVSYGYTF

D gene: NA
clone size: NA
V gene: TRBV11-2
J gene: TRBJ2-3
CDR3 DNA: TGTGCCAGCAGCTCCGCGCGAGCCACAGATACGCAGTATTTT
CDR3 protein: CASSSARATDTQYF

D gene: TRBD2
clone size: NA
V gene: TRBV4-3
J gene: TRBJ2-3
CDR3 DNA: TGCGCCAGCAGCCAAGATAGCGGGAGCGACAAAGATACGCAGTATTTT
CDR3 protein: CASSQDSGSDKDTQYF

D gene: TRBD1
clone size: NA
V gene: TRBV19
J gene: TRBJ1-2
CDR3 DNA: TGTGCCAGCCATAACGGGGACAGCCTCGATTATGGCTACACCTTC
CDR3 protein: CASHNGDSLDYGYTF

D gene: TRBD2
clone size: NA
V gene: TRBV18
J gene: TRBJ2-7
CDR3 DNA: TGTGCCAGCTCGCGGACTAGCGCCACCTACGAGCAGTACTTC
CDR3 protein: CASSRTSATYEQYF

D gene: NA
clone size: NA
V gene: TRBV30
J gene: TRBJ1-2
CDR3 DNA: TGTGCCTGGGGGGAGGCCGTCTATGGCTACACCTTC
CDR3 protein: CAWGEAVYGYTF

D gene: NA
clone size: NA
V gene: TRBV5-1
J gene: TRBJ1-2
CDR3 DNA: TGCGCCAGCAGCTTGGACAAAGGAGACTATGGCTACACCTTC
CDR3 protein: CASSLDKGDYGYTF

D gene: TRBD1
clone size: NA
V gene: TRBV19
J gene: TRBJ1-1
CDR3 DNA: TGTGCCAGTACGGGTTCCGGGACAGGGGAAACTGAAGCTTTCTTT
CDR3 protein: CASTGSGTGETEAFF

D gene: NA
clone size: NA
V gene: TRBV29-1
J gene: TRBJ2-2
CDR3 DNA: TGCAGCGTTGAGAGGTACTCAAACACCGGGGAGCTGTTTTTT
CDR3 protein: CSVERYSNTGELFF

D gene: NA
clone size: NA
V gene: TRBV11-3
J gene: TRBJ2-5
CDR3 DNA: TGTGCCAGCAGCTTAGGGGACAACCTCCAAGAGACCCAGTACTTC
CDR3 protein: CASSLGDNLQETQYF

D gene: TRBD2
clone size: once
V gene: TRBV30
J gene: TRBJ2-1
CDR3 DNA: TGTGCCTGGAGGGGACGAACTAGCGGGAGGGCCGGCAATGAGCAGTTCTTC
CDR3 protein: CAWRGRTSGRAGNEQFF

D gene: TRBD1
clone size: NA
V gene: TRBV30
J gene: TRBJ2-4
CDR3 DNA: TGTGCCTGGACAAGGGACAGCACAGCGGCCAAAAACATTCAGTACTTC
CDR3 protein: CAWTRDSTAAKNIQYF

D gene: NA
clone size: once
V gene: TRBV3-1/TRBV3-2
J gene: TRBJ1-1
CDR3 DNA: TGTGCCAGCAGCCAAGAAGGCAGAGGAGCTTTCTTT
CDR3 protein: CASSQEGRGAFF

D gene: NA
clone size: NA
V gene: TRBV6-4
J gene: TRBJ2-1
CDR3 DNA: TGTGCTAGCAGTGACTCTGGGACACCCGGGCCCTCCTACAATGAGCAGTTCTTC
CDR3 protein: CASSDSGTPGPSYNEQFF

D gene: NA
clone size: NA
V gene: TRBV5-8
J gene: TRBJ2-6
CDR3 DNA: TGTGCCAGCAGCTCGGTGGGGGCCACTGGGGCCAACGTCCTGACTTTC
CDR3 protein: CASSSVGATGANVLTF

D gene: TRBD1
clone size: NA
V gene: TRBV25-1
J gene: TRBJ2-4
CDR3 DNA: TGTGCCAGCAGTGAATTGTGGGACAGCAAAAACATTCAGTACTTC
CDR3 protein: CASSELWDSKNIQYF

D gene: TRBD2
clone size: NA
V gene: TRBV19
J gene: TRBJ2-3
CDR3 DNA: TGTGCCAGTAGTGTCACTGGACTAGCGGGCCGTTACACAGATACGCAGTATTTT
CDR3 protein: CASSVTGLAGRYTDTQYF

D gene: NA
clone size: few
V gene: TRBV7-9
J gene: TRBJ2-4
CDR3 DNA: TGTGCCAGCAGCTTAGTATCCGTACTAGCCAAAAACATTCAGTACTTC
CDR3 protein: CASSLVSVLAKNIQYF

D gene: NA
clone size: NA
V gene: TRBV5-1
J gene: TRBJ2-1
CDR3 DNA: TGCGCCAGCAGCTTAAGCTCGTACAATGAGCAGTTCTTC
CDR3 protein: CASSLSSYNEQFF

D gene: TRBD1
clone size: NA
V gene: TRBV5-6
J gene: TRBJ1-2
CDR3 DNA: TGTGCCAGCAGCTTGGGTGGACAGGGTAATGGCTACACCTTC
CDR3 protein: CASSLGGQGNGYTF

D gene: TRBD1
clone size: NA
V gene: TRBV30
J gene: TRBJ2-5
CDR3 DNA: TGTGCCTGGAGGGCCGGGACAGGGGAAGAGACCCAGTACTTC
CDR3 protein: CAWRAGTGEETQYF

D gene: NA
clone size: NA
V gene: TRBV24-1
J gene: TRBJ1-5
CDR3 DNA: TGTGCCACCAGTGATAGAGGCGATCAGCCCCAGCATTTT
CDR3 protein: CATSDRGDQPQHF

D gene: NA
clone size: NA
V gene: TRBV2
J gene: TRBJ2-2
CDR3 DNA: TGTGCCAGCAGTCGGGAGACTAACACCGGGGAGCTGTTTTTT
CDR3 protein: CASSRETNTGELFF

D gene: NA
clone size: NA
V gene: TRBV5-4
J gene: TRBJ2-5
CDR3 DNA: TGTGCCAGCAGCTTCTTGGCGGCGAAAGAGACCCAGTACTTC
CDR3 protein: CASSFLAAKETQYF

D gene: TRBD2
clone size: NA
V gene: TRBV7-8
J gene: TRBJ2-3
CDR3 DNA: TGTGCCAGCAGCTCGTTAGCGGGTTTCGGCACAGATACGCAGTATTTT
CDR3 protein: CASSSLAGFGTDTQYF

D gene: NA
clone size: NA
V gene: TRBV21-1
J gene: TRBJ1-1
CDR3 DNA: TGTGCCAGCAGCTACCGAGGGGGGAACACTGAAGCTTTCTTT
CDR3 protein: CASSYRGGNTEAFF

D gene: TRBD1
clone size: NA
V gene: TRBV7-8
J gene: TRBJ1-1
CDR3 DNA: TGTGCCAGCAGCACATGGACAGGTGGGACTGAAGCTTTCTTT
CDR3 protein: CASSTWTGGTEAFF

D gene: TRBD1
clone size: once
V gene: TRBV30
J gene: TRBJ2-7
CDR3 DNA: TGTGCCTGGTCCCCGTTCACAGGGGGCGAGCAGTACTTC
CDR3 protein: CAWSPFTGGEQYF

D gene: NA
clone size: NA
V gene: TRBV11-2
J gene: TRBJ2-6
CDR3 DNA: TGTGCCAGCAGCTTCCGCAGGGGGACTCCTGGGGCCAACGTCCTGACTTTC
CDR3 protein: CASSFRRGTPGANVLTF

D gene: TRBD1
clone size: NA
V gene: TRBV24-1
J gene: TRBJ1-2
CDR3 DNA: TGTGCCACCAGTCCCGGGACAGGCTATGGCTACACCTTC
CDR3 protein: CATSPGTGYGYTF

D gene: NA
clone size: NA
V gene: TRBV7-9
J gene: TRBJ2-1
CDR3 DNA: TGTGCCAGCAGCTTAGGGAAGGCCGGGGATGAGCAGTTCTTC
CDR3 protein: CASSLGKAGDEQFF

D gene: TRBD1
clone size: NA
V gene: TRBV5-4
J gene: TRBJ2-1
CDR3 DNA: TGTGCCAGCAGCTCGGACAGGTACAATGAGCAGTTCTTC
CDR3 protein: CASSSDRYNEQFF

D gene: TRBD1
clone size: many
V gene: TRBV5-1
J gene: TRBJ1-2
CDR3 DNA: TGCGCCACCCCCAAGGGGGCAGAATATGGCTACACCTTC
CDR3 protein: CATPKGAEYGYTF

D gene: NA
clone size: few
V gene: TRBV19
J gene: TRBJ1-2
CDR3 DNA: TGTGCCAGTAGCCCAGGACGGACAGCTAACTATGGCTACACCTTC
CDR3 protein: CASSPGRTANYGYTF

D gene: TRBD1
clone size: NA
V gene: TRBV14
J gene: TRBJ1-6
CDR3 DNA: TGTGCCAGCAGCCGACAGGGAGAATCACCCCTCCACTTT
CDR3 protein: CASSRQGESPLHF

D gene: TRBD1
clone size: NA
V gene: TRBV18
J gene: TRBJ1-2
CDR3 DNA: TGTGCCAGCTCTCTCGGACAGGGGGGATCGTCTAACTATGGCTACACCTTC
CDR3 protein: CASSLGQGGSSNYGYTF

D gene: NA
clone size: NA
V gene: TRBV6-2/TRBV6-3
J gene: TRBJ2-3
CDR3 DNA: TGTGCCAGCAGTTACGTTTACACAGATACGCAGTATTTT
CDR3 protein: CASSYVYTDTQYF

D gene: NA
clone size: NA
V gene: TRBV4-2
J gene: TRBJ2-5
CDR3 DNA: TGTGCCAGCAGCCAAGGGGTAGCGGAAGAGACCCAGTACTTC
CDR3 protein: CASSQGVAEETQYF

D gene: NA
clone size: NA
V gene: TRBV7-9
J gene: TRBJ1-3
CDR3 DNA: TGTGCCAGCAGCTTAGTAGCGGGGGACCTCTTCACTGGAAACACCATATATTTT
CDR3 protein: CASSLVAGDLFTGNTIYF

D gene: NA
clone size: NA
V gene: TRBV28
J gene: TRBJ2-7
CDR3 DNA: TGTGCCAGCAGGACAGAAAGCTCCTACGAGCAGTACTTC
CDR3 protein: CASRTESSYEQYF

D gene: NA
clone size: once
V gene: TRBV9
J gene: TRBJ1-2
CDR3 DNA: TGTGCCAGCACCTCCCCCTTACGTGGAACAGGGATCGTCTATGGCTACACCTTC
CDR3 protein: CASTSPLRGTGIVYGYTF